The subject of this entry is one TCR beta chain. The antigen remains unidentified. This sample is part of a study of CD8+ T cells in alopecia areata. Study-wide background: The drug, oral tofacitinib, was given to treated patients at 5 to 10 mg twice daily.

Study-level points and caveats: Resident alphabeta T cells of normal skin are also sequenced in scalp samples.

RNA was extracted and reverse transcribed into cDNA as the sequencing template. Method: immunoSEQ multiplex PCR; TCRdb's copy keeps in-frame clones and lacks some. The table lists 150,000 or so clones, about 53% of them singletons. CDR3 length equals 13 residues. Germline V gives CDR1 LGHNT, CDR2 FRNRAP. V lost 2 bases to trimming and J lost 0 bases, with 5 bases between them. The origin of this receptor is a human donor with alopecia areata. The chain combines TRBV12-5 with TRBJ2-7, with a weak D call TRBD2 (5 bases). Sequencing used CD8+ T cells sorted from blood, obtained at week 0. The CDR3: CASGLTSSYEQYF. The CDR3 DNA is TGTGCTAGTGGTTTGACTAGCTCCTACGAGCAGTACTTC. Full variable domain (outside the CDR3, taken from reference TRBV12-5 and TRBJ2-7): DARVTQTPRHKVTEMGQEVTMRCQPILGHNTVFWYRQTMMQGLELLAYFRNRAPLDDSGMPKDRFSAEMPDATLATLKIQPSEPRDSAVYFCASGLTSSYEQYFGPGTRLTVT.